What follows are 9 T cell receptor beta chains derived from one specimen sequenced in a study of regulatory T cells in long-lasting Graves disease. The TCR beta library used iRepertoire HTBI primers with Arm-PCR amplification of CDR3. Each CDR3 protein gets one entry after TCRdb re-called the multiplex PCR reads with MiXCR. The repertoire holds 350,000 to 500,000 distinct CDR3 sequences, with around 20% as singletons. Time point reported: persistent/refractory GD, antithyroid drugs over 5 years with positive TRAb. After RNA was extracted from PBMCs, the TCR library was made from it. Sample: peripheral blood mononuclear cells (PBMCs), taken when the disease was refractory, from a patient treated with antithyroid drugs. The receptors come from a female donor with Graves disease.

This clonotype appeared many times. CDR3 in amino acids: CASSPLASRATYEQYF. CDR3 sequence (DNA): TGTGCCAGCAGTCCGCTTGCCTCCCGCGCTACCTACGAGCAGTACTTC. The chain carries TRBV28 and TRBJ2-7; D remains ambiguous. The CDR3 length is 16 residues. Germline lookup yields CDR1 MDHEN and CDR2 SYDVKM. The V and J ends lost 5 bases and 2 bases respectively, with 19 bases between them.

The V call is TRBV4-2, the J call TRBJ2-7; D may be TRBD1 (5 bases). This CDR3 comprises 15 residues. The germline V and J ends were trimmed by 0 bases and 6 bases, with 15 bases remaining between them. Germline V gene lookup returns CDR1 LGHNA and CDR2 YNFKEQ. Here the CDR3 DNA reads TGTGCCAGCAGCCAAGAAGGTCAGGGTCGCTTCGAGCAGTACTTC. Its translation: CASSQEGQGRFEQYF.

This clonotype was observed many times. The V and J genes are TRBV6-1 and TRBJ2-7, with 8 positions matching TRBD1. After removal of 1 base from V and 5 bases from J, the junction contained 10 bases not matched to a gene. Germline CDR1 MNHNS, CDR2 SASEGT. This CDR3 spans 16 amino acids. CDR3 sequence reads: CASSEELGQGLDEQYF. DNA of the CDR3: TGTGCCAGCAGTGAAGAATTAGGACAGGGTCTTGACGAGCAGTACTTC.

This chain joins TRBV18 and TRBJ1-1; the D gene is possibly TRBD1 (5 bases). This CDR3 region has 14 residues. Germline V lookup: CDR1 KGHSH, CDR2 LQKENI. V lost 3 bases and J lost 7, with 15 bases in between. CDR3 sequence (DNA): TGTGCCAGCTCACCGATCGGGACGGGCAATGAAGCTTTCTTT. This gives the protein CASSPIGTGNEAFF.

This clonotype has more than one count but fewer than ten. This sequence joins TRBV20-1 and TRBJ1-1; tentative D call: TRBD1 (5 bases). Germline CDR1 DFQATT, CDR2 SNEGSKA (reference sequence). V lost 8 bases and J lost 0, with 13 bases in between. The length of the CDR3 is 13 residues. CDR3 residues: CSSRDYMNTEAFF. Written as DNA, the CDR3 is TGCAGTTCACGGGACTATATGAACACTGAAGCTTTCTTT.

J is TRBJ2-1 and V is TRBV10-3; 9 nucleotides line up with TRBD1. Per the germline V gene, CDR1 is ENHRY and CDR2 is SYGVKD. This CDR3 comprises 15 residues. The trim removed 4 bases at V and 8 bases at J, leaving 9 bases unmatched. CDR3 region: CAISATRTGADEQFF. DNA of the CDR3: TGTGCCATCAGTGCAACCAGGACAGGGGCGGATGAGCAGTTCTTC.

There are many counts of this clonotype. The chain has TRBV28 and TRBJ1-4; no clear D gene. The CDR3 has 11 amino acids. V dropped 10 bases and J dropped 10 bases, with 13 bases sitting between them. CDR1 is MDHEN, CDR2 SYDVKM, per germline. The CDR3 loop reads CATYTVGKLFF. As DNA, the CDR3 is TGTGCCACCTACACGGTCGGAAAACTGTTTTTT.

The CDR3 region is CASSFGVVRNTIYF. For the CDR3, the DNA is TGTGCCAGCAGCTTCGGAGTTGTCAGGAACACCATATATTTT. This chain links TRBV11-2 with TRBJ1-3; no definite D call. This CDR3 contains 14 residues. Per the germline V gene, CDR1 is SGHAT and CDR2 is FQNNGV. Trimming removed 3 bases from V and 7 bases from J, with 13 bases in between.

This clonotype was counted at least ten times. The genes are TRBV28 and TRBJ1-4; no clear D gene. Germline V gene sequence: CDR1 MDHEN, CDR2 SYDVKM. The CDR3 is 16 residues long. Trimming took 1 base from V and 0 from J, leaving 9 bases between them. The DNA of the CDR3 is TGTGCCAGCAGTTTATATCGGGCCGCAACTAATGAAAAACTGTTTTTT. Translation: CASSLYRAATNEKLFF.